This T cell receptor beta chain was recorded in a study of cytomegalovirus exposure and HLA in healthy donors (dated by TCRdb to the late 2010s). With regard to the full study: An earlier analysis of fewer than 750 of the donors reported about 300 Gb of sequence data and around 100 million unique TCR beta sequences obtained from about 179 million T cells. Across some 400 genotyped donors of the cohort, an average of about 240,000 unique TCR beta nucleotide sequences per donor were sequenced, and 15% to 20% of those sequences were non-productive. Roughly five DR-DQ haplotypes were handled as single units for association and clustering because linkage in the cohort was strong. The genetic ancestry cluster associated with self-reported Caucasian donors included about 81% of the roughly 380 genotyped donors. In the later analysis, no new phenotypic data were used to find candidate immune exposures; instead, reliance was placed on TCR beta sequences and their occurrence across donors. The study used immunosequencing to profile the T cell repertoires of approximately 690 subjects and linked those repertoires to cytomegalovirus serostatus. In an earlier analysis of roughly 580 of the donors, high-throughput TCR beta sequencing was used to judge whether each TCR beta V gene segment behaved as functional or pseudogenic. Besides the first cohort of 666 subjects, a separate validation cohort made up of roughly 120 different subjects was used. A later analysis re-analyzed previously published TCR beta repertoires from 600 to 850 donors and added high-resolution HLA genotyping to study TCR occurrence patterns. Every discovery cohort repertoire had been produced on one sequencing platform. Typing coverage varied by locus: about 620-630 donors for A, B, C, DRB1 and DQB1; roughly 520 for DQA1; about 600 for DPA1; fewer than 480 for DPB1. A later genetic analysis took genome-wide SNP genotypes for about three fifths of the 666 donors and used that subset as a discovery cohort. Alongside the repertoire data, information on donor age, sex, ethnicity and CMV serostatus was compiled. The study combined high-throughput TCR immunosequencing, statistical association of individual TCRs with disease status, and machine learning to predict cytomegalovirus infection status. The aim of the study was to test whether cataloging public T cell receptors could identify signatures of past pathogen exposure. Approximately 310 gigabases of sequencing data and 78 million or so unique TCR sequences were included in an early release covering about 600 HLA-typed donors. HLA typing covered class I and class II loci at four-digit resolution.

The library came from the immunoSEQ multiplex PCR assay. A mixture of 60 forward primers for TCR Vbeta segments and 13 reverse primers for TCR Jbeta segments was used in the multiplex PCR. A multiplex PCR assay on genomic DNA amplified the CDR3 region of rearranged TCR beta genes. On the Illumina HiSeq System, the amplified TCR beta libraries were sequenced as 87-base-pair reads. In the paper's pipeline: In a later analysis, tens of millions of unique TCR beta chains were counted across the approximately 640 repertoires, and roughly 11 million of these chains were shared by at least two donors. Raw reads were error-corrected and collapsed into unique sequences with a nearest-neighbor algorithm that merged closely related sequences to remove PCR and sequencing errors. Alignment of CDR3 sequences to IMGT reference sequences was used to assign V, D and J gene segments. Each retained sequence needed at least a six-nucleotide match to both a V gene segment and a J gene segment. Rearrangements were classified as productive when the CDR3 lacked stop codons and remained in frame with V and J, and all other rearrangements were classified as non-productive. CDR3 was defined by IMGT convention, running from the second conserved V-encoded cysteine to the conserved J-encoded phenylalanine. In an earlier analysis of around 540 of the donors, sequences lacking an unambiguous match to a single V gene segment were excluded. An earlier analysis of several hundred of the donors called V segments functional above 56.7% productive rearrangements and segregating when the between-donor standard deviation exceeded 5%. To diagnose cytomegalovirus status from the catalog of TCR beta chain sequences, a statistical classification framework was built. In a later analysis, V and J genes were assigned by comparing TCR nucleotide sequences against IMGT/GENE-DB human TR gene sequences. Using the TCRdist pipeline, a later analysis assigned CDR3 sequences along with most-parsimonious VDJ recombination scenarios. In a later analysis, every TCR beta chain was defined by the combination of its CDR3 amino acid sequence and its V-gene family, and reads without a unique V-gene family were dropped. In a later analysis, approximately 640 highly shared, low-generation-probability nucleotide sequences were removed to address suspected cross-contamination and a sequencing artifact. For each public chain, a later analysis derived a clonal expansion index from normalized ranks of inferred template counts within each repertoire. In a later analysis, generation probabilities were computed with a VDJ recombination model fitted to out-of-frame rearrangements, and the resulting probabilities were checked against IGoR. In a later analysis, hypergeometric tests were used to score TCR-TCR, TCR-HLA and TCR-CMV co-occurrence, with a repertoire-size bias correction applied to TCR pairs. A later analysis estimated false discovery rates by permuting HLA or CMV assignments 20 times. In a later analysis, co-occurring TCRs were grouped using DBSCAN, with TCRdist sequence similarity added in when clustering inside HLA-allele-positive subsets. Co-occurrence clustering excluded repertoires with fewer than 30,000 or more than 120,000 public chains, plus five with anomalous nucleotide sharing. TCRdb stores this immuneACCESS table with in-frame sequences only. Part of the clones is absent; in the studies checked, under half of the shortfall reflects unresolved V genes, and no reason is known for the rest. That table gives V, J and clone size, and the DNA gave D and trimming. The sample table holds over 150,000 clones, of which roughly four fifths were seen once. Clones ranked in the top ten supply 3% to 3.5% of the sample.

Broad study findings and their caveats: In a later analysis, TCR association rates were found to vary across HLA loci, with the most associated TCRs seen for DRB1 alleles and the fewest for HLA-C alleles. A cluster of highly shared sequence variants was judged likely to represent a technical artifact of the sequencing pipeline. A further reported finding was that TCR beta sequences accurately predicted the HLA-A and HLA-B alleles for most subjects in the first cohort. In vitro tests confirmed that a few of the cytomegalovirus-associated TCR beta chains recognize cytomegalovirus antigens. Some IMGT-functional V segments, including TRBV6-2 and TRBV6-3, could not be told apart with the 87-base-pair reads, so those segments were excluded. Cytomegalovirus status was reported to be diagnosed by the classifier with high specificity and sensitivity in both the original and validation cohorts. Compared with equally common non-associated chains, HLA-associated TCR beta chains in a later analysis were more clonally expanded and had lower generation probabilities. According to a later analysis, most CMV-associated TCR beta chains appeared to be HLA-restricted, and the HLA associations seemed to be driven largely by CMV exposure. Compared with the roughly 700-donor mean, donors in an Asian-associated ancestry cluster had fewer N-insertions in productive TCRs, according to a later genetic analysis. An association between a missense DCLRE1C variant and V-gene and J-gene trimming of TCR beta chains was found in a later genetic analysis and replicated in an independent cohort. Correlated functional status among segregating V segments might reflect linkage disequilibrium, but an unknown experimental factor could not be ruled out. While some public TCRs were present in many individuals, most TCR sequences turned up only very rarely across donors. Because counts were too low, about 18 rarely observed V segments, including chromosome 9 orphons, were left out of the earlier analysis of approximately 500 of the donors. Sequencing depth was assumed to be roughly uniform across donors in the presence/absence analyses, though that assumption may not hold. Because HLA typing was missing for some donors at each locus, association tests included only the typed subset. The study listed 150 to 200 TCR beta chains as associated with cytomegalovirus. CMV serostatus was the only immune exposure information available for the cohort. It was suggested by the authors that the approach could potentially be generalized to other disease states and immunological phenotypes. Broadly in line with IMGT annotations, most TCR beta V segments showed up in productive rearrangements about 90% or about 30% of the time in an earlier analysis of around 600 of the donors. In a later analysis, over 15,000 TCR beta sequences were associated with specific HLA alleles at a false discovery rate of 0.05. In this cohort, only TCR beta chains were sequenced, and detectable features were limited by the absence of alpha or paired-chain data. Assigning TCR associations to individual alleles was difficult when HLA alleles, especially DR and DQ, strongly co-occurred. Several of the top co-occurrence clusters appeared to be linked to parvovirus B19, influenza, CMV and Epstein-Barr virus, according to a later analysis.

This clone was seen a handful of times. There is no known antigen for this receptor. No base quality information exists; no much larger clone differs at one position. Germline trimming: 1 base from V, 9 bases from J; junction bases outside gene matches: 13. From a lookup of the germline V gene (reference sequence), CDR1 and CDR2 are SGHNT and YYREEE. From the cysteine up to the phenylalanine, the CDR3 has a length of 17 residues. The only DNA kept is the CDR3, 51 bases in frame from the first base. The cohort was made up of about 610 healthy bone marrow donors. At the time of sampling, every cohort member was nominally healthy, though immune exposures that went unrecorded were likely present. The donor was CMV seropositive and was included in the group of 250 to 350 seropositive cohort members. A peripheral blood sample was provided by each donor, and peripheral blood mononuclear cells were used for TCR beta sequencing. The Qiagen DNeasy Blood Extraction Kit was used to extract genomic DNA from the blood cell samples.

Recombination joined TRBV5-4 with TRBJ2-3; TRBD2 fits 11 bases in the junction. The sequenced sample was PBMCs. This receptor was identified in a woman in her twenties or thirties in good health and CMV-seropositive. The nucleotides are TGTGCCAGCAGCTTGCCTCCGACCGGACTAGCGGGCCCCACGCAGTATTTT. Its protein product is CASSLPPTGLAGPTQYF.